Below, 17 T cell receptor beta chains from the same sample are listed, as sequenced in a study of blood T cell repertoires in COVID-19. Assay used: immunoSEQ multiplex PCR; TCRdb lists only in-frame clones, some missing. The data show 210,000 or so clones, over 75% seen once. Material: peripheral blood. The receptors here all came from a human donor in a cohort sampled during active COVID-19.

V is TRBV5-1 and J is TRBJ2-1; TRBD1 matches 12 bases. The germline V gene encodes CDR1 SGHRS and CDR2 YFSETQ. The CDR3 is made up of 17 amino acids. With V trimmed by 2 bases and J by 5 bases, 8 bases remained unmatched. CDR3: CASSLSPGQGAHNEQFF. In DNA, the CDR3 is TGCGCCAGCAGCTTATCGCCGGGACAGGGGGCTCACAATGAGCAGTTCTTC.

This chain connects TRBV13 to TRBJ2-7; 7 nucleotides agree with TRBD1. The germline CDR1 and CDR2 sequences are PRHDT and FYEKMQ (reference sequence). There are 15 residues in the CDR3. The J segment lost 0 bases and the V segment lost 5 bases, leaving 7 bases of the junction unmatched. DNA of the CDR3: TGTGCCAGCAGCGGGGGACAGCCTAACTCCTACGAGCAGTACTTC. Translation gives CASSGGQPNSYEQYF.

Comment on this clone: A junction end diverges from the germline sequence, so it may reflect a read error. The chain joins TRBV6-5 to TRBJ1-6; D gene uncertain. This CDR3 contains 15 residues. CDR1 is MNHEY, CDR2 SVGAGI, per germline. CDR3 in DNA: TGTGCCACCAGTCTGGGCGGGGTAGGTAATTCACCCCTCCACTTT. It yields the protein CATSLGGVGNSPLHF.

This rearrangement joins TRBV28 to TRBJ1-2, with D tentatively TRBD1 (6 bases). Between the trimmed V and J ends, which lost 3 bases and 3 bases, there was a span of 11 bases. The length of the CDR3 is 14 residues. From germline, CDR1 is MDHEN and CDR2 SYDVKM. The CDR3 nucleotides read TGTGCCAGCAGTTTTCGACAGGTATACTATGGCTACACCTTC. Translation: CASSFRQVYYGYTF.

The chain couples TRBV27 to TRBJ2-7, with 10 positions matching TRBD1. Germline CDR1 MNHEY, CDR2 SMNVEV (reference sequence). V shed 4 bases, J shed 2 bases, and the junction held 8 bases outside the gene matches. This CDR3 has 16 amino acids. CDR3 region: CASSYSTGTGAYEQYF. The DNA of the CDR3 is TGTGCCAGCAGTTATAGTACCGGGACAGGGGCCTACGAGCAGTACTTC.

Turning to this clone: This same CDR3 is encoded by further DNA sequences in the sample. The CDR3 DNA sequence: TGTGCCTGGAGTGTTGGGGGGAATCAGCCCCAGCATTTT. Translated: CAWSVGGNQPQHF. The genes are TRBV30 and TRBJ1-5; perhaps TRBD1 as D (5 bases). In germline, CDR1 is GTSNPN, CDR2 SVGIG (reference sequence). The CDR3 runs 13 residues. V was pared by 0 bases and J by 4 bases, with 7 bases between. Combining the CDR3 with reference TRBV30 and TRBJ1-5 gives the whole variable domain SQTIHQWPATLVQPVGSPLSLECTVEGTSNPNLYWYRQAAGRGLQLLFYSVGIGQISSEVPQNLSASRPQDRQFILSSKKLLLSDSGFYLCAWSVGGNQPQHFGDGTRLSIL.

The CDR3 nucleotides read TGTGCCAGCAGCCTATACCAGAACACCGGGGAGCTGTTTTTT. This sequence encodes CASSLYQNTGELFF. The chain carries TRBV6-5 and TRBJ2-2; D gene unclear. Germline loops: CDR1 MNHEY, CDR2 SVGAGI. V was shortened by 6 bases and J by 1 base, with 9 bases between the two germline ends. CDR3 length: 14 amino acids.

J is TRBJ2-5 and V is TRBV4-1; TRBD2 matches at 13 bases. This CDR3 has 17 amino acids. Germline loops: CDR1 MGHRA, CDR2 YSYEKL. The junction had 7 bases not matched to a gene; V was cut back by 1 base and J by 5 bases. This CDR3 reads CASSQARTSGRLETQYF. CDR3 DNA: TGCGCCAGCAGCCAAGCCCGGACTAGCGGGAGACTGGAGACCCAGTACTTC.

This sequence joins TRBV6-5 and TRBJ1-2; D remains unclear. CDR1 MNHEY and CDR2 SVGAGI come from the germline V gene. CDR3 size: 12 residues. V lost 6 bases and J 4 bases, leaving 9 bases between the germline ends. The CDR3 bases are TGTGCCAGCAGAGACTCCTCCTATGGCTACACCTTC. Translation: CASRDSSYGYTF.

The chain couples TRBV19 to TRBJ2-7; 10 positions agree with TRBD2. The CDR3 spans 13 residues. From germline, CDR1 is LNHDA and CDR2 SQIVND (reference sequence). V was clipped by 4 bases and J by 11 bases; unmatched bases: 8. This CDR3 reads CASSSEREGLKYF. The CDR3, as DNA: TGTGCCAGTAGTAGCGAGCGGGAGGGCCTAAAGTACTTC. Full variable domain (missing parts from reference TRBV19 and TRBJ2-7): DGGITQSPKYLFRKEGQNVTLSCEQNLNHDAMYWYRQDPGQGLRLIYYSQIVNDFQKGDIAEGYSVSREKKESFPLTVTSAQKNPTAFYLCASSSEREGLKYFGPGTRLTVT.

V is TRBV24-1 and J is TRBJ2-2; 12 bases fit TRBD1. Germline loops: CDR1 KGHDR, CDR2 SFDVKD. J lost 2 bases, V lost 9 bases, and 3 bases had no gene match. CDR3 length: 15 residues. CDR3 in DNA: TGTGCCACCTCGGGACAGGGGGCAAACACCGGGGAGCTGTTTTTT. Protein sequence: CATSGQGANTGELFF.

The chain couples TRBV19 to TRBJ2-3; 16 nucleotides match TRBD2. Germline V gene sequence: CDR1 LNHDA, CDR2 SQIVND (reference sequence). This CDR3 is 19 amino acids long. The V gene end was trimmed by 7 bases and the J gene end by 1 base; junction bases not matched to a gene: 11. As DNA, the CDR3 is TGTGCCAGTACCTCTACGGGACTAGCGGGAGGGCCTCGCACAGATACGCAGTATTTT. This encodes CASTSTGLAGGPRTDTQYF. The whole variable domain, filled in from reference TRBV19 and TRBJ2-3, reads DGGITQSPKYLFRKEGQNVTLSCEQNLNHDAMYWYRQDPGQGLRLIYYSQIVNDFQKGDIAEGYSVSREKKESFPLTVTSAQKNPTAFYLCASTSTGLAGGPRTDTQYFGPGTRLTVL.

This chain links TRBV20-1 with TRBJ2-5; tentative D call: TRBD1 (6 bases). V was shortened by 5 bases and J by 2 bases, with 6 bases between the two germline ends. The CDR3 totals 11 residues. The germline CDR1 and CDR2 sequences are DFQATT and SNEGSKA (reference sequence). For the CDR3, the DNA is TGCAGTGCTGGACAGCAAGAGACCCAGTACTTC. This sequence encodes CSAGQQETQYF.

V and J are TRBV28 and TRBJ1-2; D call uncertain. The V gene's germline CDR1 is MDHEN and CDR2 SYDVKM. The CDR3 is 14 amino acids. Trimming left V 3 bases short and J 0 bases short, with 8 bases between. The CDR3 nucleotides are TGTGCCAGCAGTTTTGGAGGGACTAACTATGGCTACACCTTC. It codes for CASSFGGTNYGYTF.

The V call is TRBV5-4, the J call TRBJ2-5, with 9 bases lining up with TRBD1. The CDR3 runs to 16 residues. Germline assignment: CDR1 SGHNT and CDR2 YYREEE (reference sequence). V lost 4 bases, J lost 5 bases, and 12 bases stayed unmatched. DNA of the CDR3: TGTGCCAGCAGCCAACAATCGACAGGGGGGAGGGAGACCCAGTACTTC. This codes for CASSQQSTGGRETQYF.

The V gene is TRBV27, the J gene TRBJ2-3, with TRBD2 matching 13 bases. The CDR3 has 16 amino acids. After removal of 6 bases from V and 6 bases from J, the junction contained 9 bases not matched to a gene. Germline CDR1 reads MNHEY; CDR2 reads SMNVEV (reference sequence). In DNA form, the CDR3 reads TGTGCCAGCAGCGACTTACCGACTAGCGGGAGGGATACGCAGTATTTT. Protein product: CASSDLPTSGRDTQYF.

J is TRBJ1-2 and V is TRBV30; TRBD1 agrees at 7 bases. Germline values: CDR1 GTSNPN, CDR2 SVGIG (reference sequence). The CDR3 has 15 amino acids. J was trimmed by 3 bases and V by 2 bases; bases with no gene match: 9. CDR3 in amino acids: CAWSLTPGGYYGYTF. DNA of the CDR3: TGTGCCTGGAGTCTCACCCCAGGGGGGTACTATGGCTACACCTTC.